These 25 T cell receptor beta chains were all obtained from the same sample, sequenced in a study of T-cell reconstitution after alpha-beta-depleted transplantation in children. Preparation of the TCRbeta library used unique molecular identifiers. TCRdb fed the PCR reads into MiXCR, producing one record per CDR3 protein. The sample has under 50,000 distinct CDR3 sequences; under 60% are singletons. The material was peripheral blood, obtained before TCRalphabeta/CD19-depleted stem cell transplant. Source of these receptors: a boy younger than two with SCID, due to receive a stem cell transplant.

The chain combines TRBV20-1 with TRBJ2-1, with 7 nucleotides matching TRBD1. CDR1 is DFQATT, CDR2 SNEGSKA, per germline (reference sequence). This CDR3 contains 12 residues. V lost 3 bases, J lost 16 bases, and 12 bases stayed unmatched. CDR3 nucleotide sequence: TGCAGTGCTAGGGACAGGTTCGGGCTCCATTTCTTC. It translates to CSARDRFGLHFF.

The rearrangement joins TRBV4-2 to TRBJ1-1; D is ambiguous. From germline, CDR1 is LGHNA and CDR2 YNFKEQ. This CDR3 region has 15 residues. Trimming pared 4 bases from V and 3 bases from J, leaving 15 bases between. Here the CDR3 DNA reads TGTGCCAGCAGCCCACCCCCGGGTCAGCACACTGAAGCTTTCTTT. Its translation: CASSPPPGQHTEAFF.

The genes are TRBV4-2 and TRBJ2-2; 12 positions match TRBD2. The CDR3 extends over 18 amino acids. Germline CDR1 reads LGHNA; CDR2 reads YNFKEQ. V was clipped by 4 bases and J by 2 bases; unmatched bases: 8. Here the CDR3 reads CASSPRLAGALNTGELFF. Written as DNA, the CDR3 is TGTGCCAGCAGCCCCAGACTAGCGGGGGCCCTCAACACCGGGGAGCTGTTTTTT.

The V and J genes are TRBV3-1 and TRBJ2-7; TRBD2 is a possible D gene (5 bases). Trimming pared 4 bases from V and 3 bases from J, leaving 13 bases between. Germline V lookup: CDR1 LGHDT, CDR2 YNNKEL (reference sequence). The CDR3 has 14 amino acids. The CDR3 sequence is CASSPSNRGYEQYF. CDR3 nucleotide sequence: TGTGCCAGCAGCCCCTCAAACCGGGGCTACGAGCAGTACTTC.

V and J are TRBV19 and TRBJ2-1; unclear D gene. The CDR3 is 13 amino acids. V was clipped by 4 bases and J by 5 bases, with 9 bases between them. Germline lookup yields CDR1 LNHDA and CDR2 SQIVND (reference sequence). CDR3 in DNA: TGTGCCAGTAGTAATTCACTCAACAATGAGCAGTTCTTC. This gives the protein CASSNSLNNEQFF.

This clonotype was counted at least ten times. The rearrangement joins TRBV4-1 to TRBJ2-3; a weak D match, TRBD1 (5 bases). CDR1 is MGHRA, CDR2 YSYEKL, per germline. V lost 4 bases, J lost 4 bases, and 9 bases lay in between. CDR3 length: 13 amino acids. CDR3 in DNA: TGCGCCAGCAGCCTCGACAGCCCAGATACGCAGTATTTT. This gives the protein CASSLDSPDTQYF.

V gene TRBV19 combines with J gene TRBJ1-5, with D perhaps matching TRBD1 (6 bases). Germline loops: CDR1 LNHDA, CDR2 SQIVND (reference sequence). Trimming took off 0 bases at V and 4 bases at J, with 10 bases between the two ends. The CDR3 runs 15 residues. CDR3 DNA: TGTGCCAGTAGTATAGATGTAGGGGGGAATCAGCCCCAGCATTTT. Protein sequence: CASSIDVGGNQPQHF.

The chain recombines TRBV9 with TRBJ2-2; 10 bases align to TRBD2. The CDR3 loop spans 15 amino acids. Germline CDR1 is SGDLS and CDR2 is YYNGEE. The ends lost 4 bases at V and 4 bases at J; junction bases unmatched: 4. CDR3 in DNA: TGTGCCAGCAGCCCGGGACTAGCGATCACCGGGGAGCTGTTTTTT. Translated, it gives CASSPGLAITGELFF.

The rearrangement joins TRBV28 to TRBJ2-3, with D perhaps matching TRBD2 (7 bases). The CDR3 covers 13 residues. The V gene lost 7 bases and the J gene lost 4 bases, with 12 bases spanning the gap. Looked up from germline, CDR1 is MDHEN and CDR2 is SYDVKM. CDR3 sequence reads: CASTRGGPDTQYF. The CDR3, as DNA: TGTGCCAGCACTAGGGGGGGTCCAGATACGCAGTATTTT.

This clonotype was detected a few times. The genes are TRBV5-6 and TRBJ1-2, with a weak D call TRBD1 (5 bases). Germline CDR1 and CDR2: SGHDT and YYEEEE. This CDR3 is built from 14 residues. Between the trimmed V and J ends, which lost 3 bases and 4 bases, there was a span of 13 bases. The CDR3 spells CASSWARGGYGYTF. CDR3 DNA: TGTGCCAGCAGCTGGGCCCGGGGGGGCTATGGCTACACCTTC. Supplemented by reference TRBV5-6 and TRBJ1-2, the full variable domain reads DAGVTQSPTHLIKTRGQQVTLRCSPKSGHDTVSWYQQALGQGPQFIFQYYEEEERQRGNFPDRFSGHQFPNYSSELNVNALLLGDSALYLCASSWARGGYGYTFGSGTRLTVV.

CDR3 in DNA: TGTGCCAGCAGCTTAGGGTTGAGGACGGCGGGTGAGCCCCAGCATTTT. Translating it yields CASSLGLRTAGEPQHF. The chain links TRBV7-2 to TRBJ1-5; D is unclear. V gave up 1 base and J gave up 8 bases, with 18 bases separating them. The CDR3 extends over 16 amino acids. CDR1 and CDR2 from the germline V gene are SGHTA and FQGNSA. The whole variable domain, filled in from reference TRBV7-2 and TRBJ1-5, reads GAGVSQSPSNKVTEKGKDVELRCDPISGHTALYWYRQSLGQGLEFLIYFQGNSAPDKSGLPSDRFSAERTGGSVSTLTIQRTQQEDSAVYLCASSLGLRTAGEPQHFGDGTRLSIL.

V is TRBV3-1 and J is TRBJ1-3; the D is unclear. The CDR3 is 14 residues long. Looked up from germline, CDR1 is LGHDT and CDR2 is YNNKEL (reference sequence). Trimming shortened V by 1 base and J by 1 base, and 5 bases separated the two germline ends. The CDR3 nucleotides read TGTGCCAGCAGCCAAGGATCTTCTGGAAACACCATATATTTT. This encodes CASSQGSSGNTIYF.

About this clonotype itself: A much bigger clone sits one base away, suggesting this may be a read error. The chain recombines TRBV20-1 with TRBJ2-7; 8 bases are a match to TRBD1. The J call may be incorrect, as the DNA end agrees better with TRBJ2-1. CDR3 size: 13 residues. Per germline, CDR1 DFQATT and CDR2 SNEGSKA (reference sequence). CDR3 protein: CSALRTGSHEQFF. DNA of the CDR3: TGCAGTGCTCTCAGGACAGGGAGCCACGAGCAGTTCTTC.

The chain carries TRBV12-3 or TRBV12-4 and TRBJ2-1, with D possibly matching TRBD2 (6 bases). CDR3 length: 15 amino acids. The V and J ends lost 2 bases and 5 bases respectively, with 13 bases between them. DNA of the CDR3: TGTGCCAGCAGTTTAAGGTTGGGGGGAAACAATGAGCAGTTCTTC. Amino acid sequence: CASSLRLGGNNEQFF.

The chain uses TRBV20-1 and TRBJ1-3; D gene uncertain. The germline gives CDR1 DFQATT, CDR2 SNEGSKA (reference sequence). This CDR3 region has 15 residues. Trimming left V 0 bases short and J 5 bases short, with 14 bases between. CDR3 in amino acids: CSARDPYRGRNTIYF. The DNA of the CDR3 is TGCAGTGCTAGAGATCCCTACCGCGGAAGAAACACCATATATTTT.

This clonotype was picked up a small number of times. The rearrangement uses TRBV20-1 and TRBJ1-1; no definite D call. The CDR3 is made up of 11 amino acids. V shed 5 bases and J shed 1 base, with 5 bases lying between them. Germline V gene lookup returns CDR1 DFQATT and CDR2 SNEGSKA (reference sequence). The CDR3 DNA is TGCAGTGCTCCGAGGAACACTGAAGCTTTCTTT. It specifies CSAPRNTEAFF.

CDR3 region: CASSFLATGGRRELFF. DNA for the CDR3: TGTGCCAGCAGCTTCTTAGCGACAGGGGGCAGGAGGGAGCTGTTTTTT. This sequence joins TRBV27 and TRBJ2-2; TRBD1 agrees at 10 bases. Germline V CDR1 and CDR2: MNHEY, SMNVEV (reference sequence). This CDR3 contains 16 residues. V gave up 6 bases and J gave up 9 bases; unmatched junction bases: 13.

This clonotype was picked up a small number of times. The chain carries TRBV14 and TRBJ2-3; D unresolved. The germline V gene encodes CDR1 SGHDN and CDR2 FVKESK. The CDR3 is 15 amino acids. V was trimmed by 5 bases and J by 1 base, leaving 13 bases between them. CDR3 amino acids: CASSGMSSRTDTQYF. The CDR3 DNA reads TGTGCCAGCAGCGGTATGAGTTCCCGCACAGATACGCAGTATTTT.

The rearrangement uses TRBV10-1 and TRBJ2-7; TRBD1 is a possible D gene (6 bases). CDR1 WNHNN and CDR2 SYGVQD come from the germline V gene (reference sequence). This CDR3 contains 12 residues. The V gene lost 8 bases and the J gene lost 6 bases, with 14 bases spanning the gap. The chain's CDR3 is CASGTGKGEQYF. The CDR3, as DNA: TGCGCCAGCGGAACAGGGAAAGGCGAGCAGTACTTC.

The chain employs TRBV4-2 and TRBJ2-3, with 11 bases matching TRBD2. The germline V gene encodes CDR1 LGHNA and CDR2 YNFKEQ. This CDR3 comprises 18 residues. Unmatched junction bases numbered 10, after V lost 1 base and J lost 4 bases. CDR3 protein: CASSQGVMIAGGADTQYF. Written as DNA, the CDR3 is TGTGCCAGCAGCCAAGGAGTTATGATAGCGGGGGGGGCAGATACGCAGTATTTT.

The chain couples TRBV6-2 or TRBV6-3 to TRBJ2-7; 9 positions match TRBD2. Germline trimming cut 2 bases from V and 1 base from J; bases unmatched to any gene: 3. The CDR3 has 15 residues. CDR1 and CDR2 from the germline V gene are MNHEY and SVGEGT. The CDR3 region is CASSYGLAGSYEQYF. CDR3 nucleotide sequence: TGTGCCAGCAGTTACGGTCTAGCGGGATCCTACGAGCAGTACTTC.

The CDR3 DNA follows: TGTGCCAGCAGCGAGCCGGGCGGCGATGAGCAGTTCTTC. Protein product: CASSEPGGDEQFF. This rearrangement joins TRBV9 to TRBJ2-1; no clear D gene. CDR1 and CDR2 from the germline V gene are SGDLS and YYNGEE. Trimming removed 3 bases at V and 8 bases at J, with 12 bases between. This CDR3 comprises 13 residues.

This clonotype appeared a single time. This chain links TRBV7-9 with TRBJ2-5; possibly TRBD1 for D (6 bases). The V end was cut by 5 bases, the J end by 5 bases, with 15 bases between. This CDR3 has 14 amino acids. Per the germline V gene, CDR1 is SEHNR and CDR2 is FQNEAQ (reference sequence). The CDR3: CASSPSNTGETQYF. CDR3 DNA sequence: TGTGCCAGCAGCCCGTCGAACACAGGGGAGACCCAGTACTTC.

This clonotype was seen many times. CDR3 in amino acids: CASRGGIRQGPDTQYF. DNA for the CDR3: TGTGCCAGCAGAGGGGGTATAAGACAGGGCCCAGATACGCAGTATTTT. V usage is TRBV12-3 or TRBV12-4 and J usage is TRBJ2-3; 7 bases map to TRBD1. The CDR3 is 16 amino acids. J was trimmed by 4 bases and V by 6 bases; bases with no gene match: 13.

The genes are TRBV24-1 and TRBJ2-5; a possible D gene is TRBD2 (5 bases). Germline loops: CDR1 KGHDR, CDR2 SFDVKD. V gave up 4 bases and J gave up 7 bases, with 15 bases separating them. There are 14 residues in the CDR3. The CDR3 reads CATSDPGSKGTQYF. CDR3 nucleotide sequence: TGTGCCACCAGTGACCCGGGATCTAAGGGGACCCAGTACTTC.